A single sample gave rise to the 9 T cell receptor beta chains below, sequenced in a study of shared clonotypes between healthy human individuals. Sequenced by immunoSEQ multiplex PCR; TCRdb stores in-frame clones only, minus some. The table has hundreds of thousands of clones, approximately 96% seen once. Naivety among CD8 cells was defined by CD45RO negativity and positive CCR7 selection, thereby excluding terminally differentiated effector memory CD45RA+ cells. Sequenced input: naive CD8+ T cells sorted from blood. The source of these receptors is a woman between 25 and 40 years old in good health.

This chain joins TRBV10-2 and TRBJ2-7, with D uncertain. V lost 3 bases, J lost 1 base, and 7 bases lay in between. The CDR3 totals 13 residues. Germline CDR1 reads WSHSY; CDR2 reads SAAADI. The CDR3 spells CASSDDTSYEQYF. CDR3 DNA: TGCGCCAGCAGTGACGACACATCCTACGAGCAGTACTTC.

The V and J genes are TRBV13 and TRBJ2-5; tentative D call: TRBD2 (6 bases). V was shortened by 6 bases and J by 2 bases, with 13 bases between the two germline ends. Looked up from germline, CDR1 is PRHDT and CDR2 is FYEKMQ (reference sequence). The CDR3 runs 14 residues. CDR3 protein: CASSLRDSQETQYF. The CDR3 bases are TGTGCCAGCAGTTTGCGGGACTCACAAGAGACCCAGTACTTC.

The V gene is TRBV7-2, the J gene TRBJ1-5; D not resolved. Looked up from germline, CDR1 is SGHTA and CDR2 is FQGNSA. Trimming removed 5 bases at V and 5 bases at J, with 13 bases between. The CDR3 spans 14 residues. In DNA form, the CDR3 reads TGTGCCAGCAGCCCGGGCGGTGGGGATCAGCCCCAGCATTTT. Amino acids: CASSPGGGDQPQHF.

V is TRBV2 and J is TRBJ2-1; 14 nucleotides line up with TRBD2. CDR1 SNHLY and CDR2 FYNNEI come from the germline V gene. The CDR3 has 19 residues. V gave up 2 bases and J gave up 0 bases; unmatched junction bases: 6. In nucleotides, the CDR3 is TGTGCCAGCAGTGAACTCGGGACTAGCGGGAGTAGCTCCTACAATGAGCAGTTCTTC. Amino acids: CASSELGTSGSSSYNEQFF.

This clone was seen only once. This rearrangement joins TRBV29-1 to TRBJ2-1; TRBD2 aligns across 15 bases. The CDR3 spans 15 residues. Germline V CDR1 and CDR2: SQVTM, ANQGSEA. V was clipped by 4 bases and J by 8 bases; unmatched bases: 6. CDR3 amino acids: CSVATGTSGRYEQFF. In DNA, the CDR3 is TGCAGCGTTGCTACGGGGACTAGCGGGAGGTATGAGCAGTTCTTC.

The V and J genes are TRBV28 and TRBJ1-1; D is undetermined. V lost 5 bases to trimming and J lost 4 bases, with 11 bases between them. This CDR3 is 13 amino acids long. From germline, CDR1 is MDHEN and CDR2 SYDVKM. The CDR3 is CASSLLKSTEAFF. The CDR3 nucleotides are TGTGCCAGCAGTCTATTAAAAAGCACTGAAGCTTTCTTT.

V and J are TRBV27 and TRBJ2-1; D gene ambiguous. The germline V gene has CDR1 MNHEY and CDR2 SMNVEV (reference sequence). The V gene lost 2 bases and the J gene lost 10 bases, with 15 bases spanning the gap. CDR3 size: 14 residues. Here the CDR3 reads CASSLPSGRREQFF. In DNA, the CDR3 is TGTGCCAGCAGTTTACCCTCGGGCCGACGGGAGCAGTTCTTC.

The chain is built from TRBV25-1 and TRBJ1-5, with 10 bases that match TRBD1. The CDR3 has 16 residues. J was trimmed by 7 bases and V by 7 bases; bases with no gene match: 13. Germline lookup yields CDR1 MGHDK and CDR2 SYGVNS. CDR3 loop: CASTAWETGGRQPQHF. The CDR3 DNA reads as TGTGCCAGCACCGCATGGGAGACAGGGGGCCGGCAGCCCCAGCATTTT.

This chain links TRBV30 with TRBJ1-1; D gene unclear. This CDR3 has 12 amino acids. V shed 2 bases and J shed 2 bases, with 6 bases lying between them. Germline V gene data show CDR1 as GTSNPN and CDR2 as SVGIG (reference sequence). The CDR3 region has the DNA TGTGCCTGGAGTAAGTTTAACACTGAAGCTTTCTTT. Its protein product is CAWSKFNTEAFF.